The TCR beta chain described here comes from a study of T cell repertoires in cytomegalovirus infection. Across the study: CMV epitopes used comprised recently identified HLA-C-restricted ones and well-studied HLA-B-restricted ones. Public TCR beta signatures were indicative of both CMV infection and a matching HLA type. Broader study findings: Carriage of CMV together with the relevant HLA was identifiable through cumulative public TCR beta family frequency.

The table lists this clonotype with a few counts. Antigen: not known. TCRdb re-called the reads with MiXCR, one entry per CDR3 protein. The data show roughly 500,000 distinct CDR3 sequences, with 33% seen just once and 15% to 20% held by the top ten. The specimen was cultured PBMCs, collected from culture after CMV antigen stimulation. The TCR originated in a human donor in good health (CMV status not recorded). Some clones in this sample may be carry-over from other donors' samples.

CDR3 bases: TGTGCCAGCCCTAGGGGCTACAAGATACAAGAGACCCAGTACTTC. Amino acid sequence: CASPRGYKIQETQYF. The chain links TRBV2 to TRBJ2-5, with a tentative D call TRBD1 (5 bases). V gave up 8 bases and J gave up 2 bases, with 18 bases separating them. Per germline, CDR1 SNHLY and CDR2 FYNNEI. CDR3 size: 15 residues.